This record looks at one T cell receptor beta chain sequence and its context. The data were obtained in a study of blood T cell repertoires in COVID-19. Profiling relied on immunoSEQ multiplex PCR, and the TCRdb table lists in-frame clones only, not all of them. The sample lists around 300,000 clones; 70% to 90% were seen once. The sequenced sample was peripheral blood. The receptor's source is a woman aged 50 to 60 with active or convalescent COVID-19.

In DNA form, the CDR3 reads TGTGCCAGCAGCCAGAACAGGGGCTCCCAAGAGACCCAGTACTTC. This sequence encodes CASSQNRGSQETQYF. J is TRBJ2-5 and V is TRBV7-3; 7 positions match TRBD1. Germline V gene data show CDR1 as SGHTA and CDR2 as FQGTGA. This CDR3 has 15 amino acids. Trimming took 5 bases from V and 1 from J; bases not matched to a gene: 7.